This T cell receptor (beta chain) was sequenced during a study of T cell responses to AZD1222 COVID-19 vaccine. Broader study findings: With two AZD1222 doses given, Spike-specific TCR breadth and depth both rose. Regions 160-218 and 743-854 dominated among vaccine-associated CD4 TCRs spanning spike. Repertoires were obtained solely post-peak T cell response. Only a handful of AZD1222 recipients tested seropositive at baseline.

Sequencing used immunoSEQ multiplex PCR; TCRdb keeps in-frame clones, though not all of them. The data hold 120,000 or so clones, with roughly 84% observed a single time. For this clone: The antigen is undetermined.

Source: peripheral blood, taken 28 days after the second AZD1222 dose. The TCR originated in an adult who received the AZD1222 COVID-19 vaccine.

CDR3 DNA: TGTGCCAGCAGCGAGGAGACAGGGAAGGGGTATGGCTACACCTTC. Its translation: CASSEETGKGYGYTF. The V and J genes are TRBV9 and TRBJ1-2, with 7 bases aligning to TRBD1. V lost 3 bases to trimming and J lost 5 bases; unmatched junction nucleotides: 10. The V gene's germline CDR1 is SGDLS and CDR2 YYNGEE. This CDR3 comprises 15 residues.